This T cell receptor beta chain emerged from a study of cytomegalovirus exposure and HLA in healthy donors. Across the study: Out of approximately 170 million T cells, an earlier analysis found fewer than 140 million unique TCR beta sequences in total.

Vbeta (60) and Jbeta (13) primers were used in the PCR. TCRdb keeps only in-frame clones here, not all; method: immunoSEQ multiplex PCR. Of about 180,000 clones listed, over 80% are singletons. As for this clone: Its target is not known.

The V gene's germline CDR1 is SEHNR and CDR2 FQNEAQ (reference sequence). The CDR3 totals 17 residues. V lost 1 base and J lost 2; bases outside the gene matches: 9. Study-level findings and limits: Reports state that TCR beta sequences accurately predicted most subjects' HLA-A and HLA-B alleles. In a later analysis, a genetic analysis reported fewer productive-TCR N-insertions in an Asian-associated ancestry cluster than the cohort average.

This TCR was sampled from a girl aged 10 to 17 in good health and CMV-seropositive. Sequenced: PBMCs. The chain combines TRBV7-9 with TRBJ1-2; 8 nucleotides agree with TRBD1. Written as DNA, the CDR3 is TGTGCCAGCAGCTTAGAACGGTGGCAGGGGGCGAACTATGGCTACACCTTC. As protein: CASSLERWQGANYGYTF.